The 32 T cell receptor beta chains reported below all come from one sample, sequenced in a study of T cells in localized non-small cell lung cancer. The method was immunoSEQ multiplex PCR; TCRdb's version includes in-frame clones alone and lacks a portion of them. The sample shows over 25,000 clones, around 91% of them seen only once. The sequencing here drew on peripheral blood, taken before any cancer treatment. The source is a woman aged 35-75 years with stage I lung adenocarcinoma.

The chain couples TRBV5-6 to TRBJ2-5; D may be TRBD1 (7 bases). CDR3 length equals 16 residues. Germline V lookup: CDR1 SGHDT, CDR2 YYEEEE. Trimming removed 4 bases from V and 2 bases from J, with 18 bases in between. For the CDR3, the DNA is TGTGCCAGCAGCGTGGGGGCAGGGGGGTCTCAAGAGACCCAGTACTTC. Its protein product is CASSVGAGGSQETQYF.

The CDR3, as DNA: TGTGCCAGCAGCCTGGACAGAAATAATGAAAAACTGTTTTTT. This sequence encodes CASSLDRNNEKLFF. The chain links TRBV7-2 to TRBJ1-4, with a weak D call TRBD1 (6 bases). Trimming left V 5 bases short and J 4 bases short, with 11 bases between. CDR1 and CDR2 (germline): SGHTA, FQGNSA. This CDR3 is built from 14 residues.

Here the CDR3 DNA reads TGTGCCAGCAGCCCACGATCGTCGGGAGGAGTGAACAATGAGCAGTTCTTC. Protein: CASSPRSSGGVNNEQFF. The chain has TRBV7-9 and TRBJ2-1; TRBD2 matches at 7 bases. Germline values: CDR1 SEHNR, CDR2 FQNEAQ (reference sequence). This CDR3 has 17 residues. V shed 5 bases, J shed 5 bases, and the junction held 15 bases outside the gene matches.

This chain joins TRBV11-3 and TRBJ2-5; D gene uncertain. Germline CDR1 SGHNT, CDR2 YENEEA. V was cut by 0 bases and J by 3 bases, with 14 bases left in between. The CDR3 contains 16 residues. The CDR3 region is CASSLDLGNSKETQYF. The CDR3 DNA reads TGTGCCAGCAGCTTAGATCTGGGAAACTCCAAAGAGACCCAGTACTTC.

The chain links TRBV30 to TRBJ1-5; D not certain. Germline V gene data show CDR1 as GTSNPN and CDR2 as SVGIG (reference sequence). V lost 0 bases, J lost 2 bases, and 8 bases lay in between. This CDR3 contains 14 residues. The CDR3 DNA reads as TGTGCCTGGAGTGTGGGGATCGGCAATCAGCCCCAGCATTTT. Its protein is CAWSVGIGNQPQHF.

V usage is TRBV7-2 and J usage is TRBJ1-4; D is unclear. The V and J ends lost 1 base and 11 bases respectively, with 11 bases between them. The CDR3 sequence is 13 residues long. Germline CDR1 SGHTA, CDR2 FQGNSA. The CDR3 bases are TGTGCCAGCAGCTTAGACGTGGGTGAGAAACTGTTTTTT. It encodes CASSLDVGEKLFF.

This CDR3 reads CATSRVRGIAGANVLTF. The CDR3, as DNA: TGTGCCACCAGCAGAGTGCGGGGTATAGCCGGGGCCAACGTCCTGACTTTC. This sequence joins TRBV15 and TRBJ2-6; maybe TRBD2 (6 bases). The CDR3 consists of 17 residues. Per germline, CDR1 LNHNV and CDR2 YYDKDF (reference sequence). Deletions cut 1 base from V and 4 bases from J, with 14 bases between. Based on the CDR3 plus reference TRBV15 and TRBJ2-6, the full variable domain is DAMVIQNPRYQVTQFGKPVTLSCSQTLNHNVMYWYQQKSSQAPKLLFHYYDKDFNNEADTPDNFQSRRPNTSFCFLDIRSPGLGDTAMYLCATSRVRGIAGANVLTFGAGSRLTVL.

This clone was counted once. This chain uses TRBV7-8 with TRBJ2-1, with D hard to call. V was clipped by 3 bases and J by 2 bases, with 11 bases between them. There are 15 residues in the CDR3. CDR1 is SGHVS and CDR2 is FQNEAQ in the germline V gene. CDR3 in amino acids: CASSLDGLTYNEQFF. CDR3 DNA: TGTGCCAGCAGCTTGGACGGGTTGACCTACAATGAGCAGTTCTTC.

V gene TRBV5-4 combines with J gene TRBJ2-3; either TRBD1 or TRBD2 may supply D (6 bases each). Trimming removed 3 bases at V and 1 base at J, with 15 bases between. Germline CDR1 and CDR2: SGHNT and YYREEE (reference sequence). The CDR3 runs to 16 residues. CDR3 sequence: CASSWGQGEGTDTQYF. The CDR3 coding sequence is TGTGCCAGCAGCTGGGGGCAAGGGGAGGGCACAGATACGCAGTATTTT. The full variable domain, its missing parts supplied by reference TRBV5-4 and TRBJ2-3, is ETGVTQSPTHLIKTRGQQVTLRCSSQSGHNTVSWYQQALGQGPQFIFQYYREEENGRGNFPPRFSGLQFPNYSSELNVNALELDDSALYLCASSWGQGEGTDTQYFGPGTRLTVL.

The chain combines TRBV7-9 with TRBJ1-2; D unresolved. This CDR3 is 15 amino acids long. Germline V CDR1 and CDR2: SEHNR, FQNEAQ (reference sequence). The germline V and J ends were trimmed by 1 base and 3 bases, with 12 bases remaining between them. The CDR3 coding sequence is TGTGCCAGCAGCTTAGGGATAGGGCGGGACTATGGCTACACCTTC. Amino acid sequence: CASSLGIGRDYGYTF.

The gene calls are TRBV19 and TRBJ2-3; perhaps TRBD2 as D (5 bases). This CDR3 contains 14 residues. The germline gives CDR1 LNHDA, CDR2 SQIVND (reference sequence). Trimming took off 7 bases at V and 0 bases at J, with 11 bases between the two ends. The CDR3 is CASNLGGSTDTQYF. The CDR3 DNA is TGTGCCAGTAACCTGGGCGGGAGCACAGATACGCAGTATTTT.

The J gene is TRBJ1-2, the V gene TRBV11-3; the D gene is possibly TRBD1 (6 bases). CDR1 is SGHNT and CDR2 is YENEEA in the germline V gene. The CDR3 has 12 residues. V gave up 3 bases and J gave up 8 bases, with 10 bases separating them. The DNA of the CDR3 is TGTGCCAGCAGCTTCAGGGGTCGGGGCTACACCTTC. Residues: CASSFRGRGYTF.

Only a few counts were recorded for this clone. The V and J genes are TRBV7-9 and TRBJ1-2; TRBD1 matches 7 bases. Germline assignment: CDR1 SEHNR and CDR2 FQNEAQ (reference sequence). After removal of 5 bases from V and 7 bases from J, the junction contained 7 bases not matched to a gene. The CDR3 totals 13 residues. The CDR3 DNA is TGTGCCAGCAGCCTCGAACAGGGGTTTGGCTACACCTTC. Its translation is CASSLEQGFGYTF.

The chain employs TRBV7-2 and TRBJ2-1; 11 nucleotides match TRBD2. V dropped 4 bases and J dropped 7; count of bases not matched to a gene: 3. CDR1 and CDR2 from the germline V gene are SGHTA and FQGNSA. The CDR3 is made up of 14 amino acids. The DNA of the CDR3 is TGTGCCAGCAGCTCCAGGACTAGCGGGAATGAGCAGTTCTTC. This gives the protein CASSSRTSGNEQFF.

The CDR3 DNA reads as TGTGCCAGCAGCTCCCGACTAGCGGGGGTGGGGGATACGCAGTATTTT. This gives the protein CASSSRLAGVGDTQYF. The gene calls are TRBV9 and TRBJ2-3, with 12 bases aligning to TRBD2. J lost 6 bases, V lost 4 bases, and 9 bases had no gene match. This CDR3 has 16 amino acids. Germline CDR1 reads SGDLS; CDR2 reads YYNGEE.

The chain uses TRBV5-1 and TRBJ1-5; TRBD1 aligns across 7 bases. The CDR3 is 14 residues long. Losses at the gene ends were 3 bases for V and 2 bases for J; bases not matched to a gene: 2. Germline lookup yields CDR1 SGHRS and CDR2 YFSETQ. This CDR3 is CASSYTGGNQPQHF. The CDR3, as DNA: TGCGCCAGCAGCTACACAGGGGGCAATCAGCCCCAGCATTTT.

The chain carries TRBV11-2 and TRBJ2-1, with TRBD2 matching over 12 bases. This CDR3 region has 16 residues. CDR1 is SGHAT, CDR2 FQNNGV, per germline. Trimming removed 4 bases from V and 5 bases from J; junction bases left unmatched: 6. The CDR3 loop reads CASSSSTSGRHNEQFF. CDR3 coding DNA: TGTGCCAGCAGCTCATCGACTAGCGGGAGACACAATGAGCAGTTCTTC.

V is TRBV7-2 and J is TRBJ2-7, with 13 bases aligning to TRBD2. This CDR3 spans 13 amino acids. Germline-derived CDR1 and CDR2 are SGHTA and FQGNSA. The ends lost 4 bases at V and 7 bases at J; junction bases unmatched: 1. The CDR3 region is CASSSLAGGEQYF. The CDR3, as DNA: TGTGCCAGCAGCTCACTAGCGGGAGGGGAGCAGTACTTC.

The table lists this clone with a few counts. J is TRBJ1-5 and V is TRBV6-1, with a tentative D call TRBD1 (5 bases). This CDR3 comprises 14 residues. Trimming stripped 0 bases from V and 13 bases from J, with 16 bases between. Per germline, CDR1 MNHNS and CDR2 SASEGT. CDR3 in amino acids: CASSEAAGPQPQHF. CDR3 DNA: TGTGCCAGCAGTGAAGCTGCGGGGCCACAACCTCAGCATTTT.

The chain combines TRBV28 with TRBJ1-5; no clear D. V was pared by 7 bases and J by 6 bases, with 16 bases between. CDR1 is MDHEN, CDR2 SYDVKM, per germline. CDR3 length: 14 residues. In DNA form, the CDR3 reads TGTGCCAGCACCGCAGGCGGGTTGGGTCAGCCCCAGCATTTT. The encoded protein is CASTAGGLGQPQHF.

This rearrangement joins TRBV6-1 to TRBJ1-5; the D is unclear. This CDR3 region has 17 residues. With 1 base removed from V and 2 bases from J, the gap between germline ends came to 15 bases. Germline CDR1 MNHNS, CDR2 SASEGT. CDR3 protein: CASSEGRVTEGNQPQHF. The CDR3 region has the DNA TGTGCCAGCAGTGAAGGCCGGGTGACGGAAGGCAATCAGCCCCAGCATTTT.

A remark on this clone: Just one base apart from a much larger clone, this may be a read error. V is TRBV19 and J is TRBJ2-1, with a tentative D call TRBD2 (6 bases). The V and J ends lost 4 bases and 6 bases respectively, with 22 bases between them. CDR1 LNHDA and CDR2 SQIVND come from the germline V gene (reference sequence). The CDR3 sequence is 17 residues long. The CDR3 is CASSTKIGGERSNEQFF. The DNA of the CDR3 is TGTGCCAGTAGTACGAAGATCGGCGGGGAAAGGAGCAATGAGCAGTTCTTC.

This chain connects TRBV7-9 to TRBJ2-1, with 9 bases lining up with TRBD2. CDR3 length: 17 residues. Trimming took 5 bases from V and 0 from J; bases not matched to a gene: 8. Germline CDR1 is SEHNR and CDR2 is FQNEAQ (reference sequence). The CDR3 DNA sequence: TGTGCCAGCAGCGCAAGGACTAGCGCGAGCTCCTACAATGAGCAGTTCTTC. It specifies CASSARTSASSYNEQFF.

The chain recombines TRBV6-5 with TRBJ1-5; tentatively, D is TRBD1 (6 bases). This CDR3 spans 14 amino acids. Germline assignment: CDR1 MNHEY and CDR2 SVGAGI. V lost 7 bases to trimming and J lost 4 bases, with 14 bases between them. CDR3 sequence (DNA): TGTGCCAGCAAGATGAGGGGGGTAAATCAGCCCCAGCATTTT. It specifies CASKMRGVNQPQHF.

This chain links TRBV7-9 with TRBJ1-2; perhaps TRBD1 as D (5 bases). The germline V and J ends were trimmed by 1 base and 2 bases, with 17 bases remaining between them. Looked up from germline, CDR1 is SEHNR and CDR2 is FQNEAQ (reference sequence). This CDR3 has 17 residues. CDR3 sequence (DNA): TGTGCCAGCAGCTTAGTAGGTGGGGCAGGGCGGAACTATGGCTACACCTTC. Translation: CASSLVGGAGRNYGYTF.

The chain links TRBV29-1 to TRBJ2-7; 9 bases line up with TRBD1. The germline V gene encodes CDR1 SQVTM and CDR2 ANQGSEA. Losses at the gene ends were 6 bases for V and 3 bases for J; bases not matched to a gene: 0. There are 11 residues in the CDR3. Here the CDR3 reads CSVTGGYEQYF. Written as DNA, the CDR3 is TGCAGCGTGACAGGGGGCTACGAGCAGTACTTC.

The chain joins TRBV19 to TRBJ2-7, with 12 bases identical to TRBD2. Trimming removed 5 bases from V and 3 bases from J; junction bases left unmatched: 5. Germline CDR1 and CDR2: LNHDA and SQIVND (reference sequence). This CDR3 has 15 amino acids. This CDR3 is CASSGRLAGVYEQYF. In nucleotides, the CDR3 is TGTGCCAGTAGTGGGCGACTAGCGGGAGTCTACGAGCAGTACTTC.

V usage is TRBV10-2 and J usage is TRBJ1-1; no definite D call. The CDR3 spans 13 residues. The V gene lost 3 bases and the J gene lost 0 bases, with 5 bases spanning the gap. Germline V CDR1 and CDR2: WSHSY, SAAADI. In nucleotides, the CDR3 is TGCGCCAGCAGTGACGGCTTGAACACTGAAGCTTTCTTT. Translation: CASSDGLNTEAFF.

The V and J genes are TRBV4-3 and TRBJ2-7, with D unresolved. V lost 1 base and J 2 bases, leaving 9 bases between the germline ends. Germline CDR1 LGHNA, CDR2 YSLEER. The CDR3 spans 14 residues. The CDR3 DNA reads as TGCGCCAGCAGCCAAGGGCGATCCCCCTACGAGCAGTACTTC. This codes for CASSQGRSPYEQYF.

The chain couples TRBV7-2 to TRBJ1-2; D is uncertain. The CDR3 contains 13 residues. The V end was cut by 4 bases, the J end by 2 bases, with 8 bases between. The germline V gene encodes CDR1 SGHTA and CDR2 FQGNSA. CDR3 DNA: TGTGCCAGCAGCTCCAGACGCAACTATGGCTACACCTTC. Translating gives CASSSRRNYGYTF.

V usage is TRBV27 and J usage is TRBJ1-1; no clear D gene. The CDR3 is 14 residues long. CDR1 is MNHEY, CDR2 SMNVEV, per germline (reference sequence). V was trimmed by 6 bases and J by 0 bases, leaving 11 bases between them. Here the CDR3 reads CASSQDYLNTEAFF. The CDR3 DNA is TGTGCCAGCAGCCAGGACTACTTGAACACTGAAGCTTTCTTT.

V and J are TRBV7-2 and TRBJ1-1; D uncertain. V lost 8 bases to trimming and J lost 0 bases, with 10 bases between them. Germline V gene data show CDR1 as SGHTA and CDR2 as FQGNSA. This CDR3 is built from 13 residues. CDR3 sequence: CASASNMNTEAFF. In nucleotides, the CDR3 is TGTGCCAGCGCGTCCAACATGAACACTGAAGCTTTCTTT.